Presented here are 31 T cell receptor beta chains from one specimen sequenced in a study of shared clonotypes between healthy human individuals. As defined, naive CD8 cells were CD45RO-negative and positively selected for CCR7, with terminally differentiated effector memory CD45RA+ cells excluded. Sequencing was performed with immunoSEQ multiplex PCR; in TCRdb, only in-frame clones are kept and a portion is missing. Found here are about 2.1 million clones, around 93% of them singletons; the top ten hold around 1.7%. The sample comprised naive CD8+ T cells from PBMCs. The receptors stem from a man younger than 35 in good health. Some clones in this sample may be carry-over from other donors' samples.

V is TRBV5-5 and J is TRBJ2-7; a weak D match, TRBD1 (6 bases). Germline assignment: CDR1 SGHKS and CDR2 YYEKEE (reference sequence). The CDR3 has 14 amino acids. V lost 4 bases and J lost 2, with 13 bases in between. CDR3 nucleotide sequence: TGTGCCAGCAGCAACCGGGACAAACCCTACGAGCAGTACTTC. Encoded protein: CASSNRDKPYEQYF.

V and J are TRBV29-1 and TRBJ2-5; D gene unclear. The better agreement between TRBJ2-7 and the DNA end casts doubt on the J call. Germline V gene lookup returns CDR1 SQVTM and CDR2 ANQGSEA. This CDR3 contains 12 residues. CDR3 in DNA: TGCAGCGTTGGTTACAGTATATACGAGCAGTACTTC. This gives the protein CSVGYSIYEQYF.

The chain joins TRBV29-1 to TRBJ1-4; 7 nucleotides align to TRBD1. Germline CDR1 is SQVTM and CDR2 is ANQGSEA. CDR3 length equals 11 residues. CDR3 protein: CSGALGTELFF. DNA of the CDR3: TGCAGTGGTGCCCTGGGGACAGAACTGTTTTTT.

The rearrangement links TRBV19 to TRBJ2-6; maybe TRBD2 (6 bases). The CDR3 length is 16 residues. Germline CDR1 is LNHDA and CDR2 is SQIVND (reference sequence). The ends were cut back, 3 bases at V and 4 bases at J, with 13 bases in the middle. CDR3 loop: CASSIPGEPGANVLTF. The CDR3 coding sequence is TGTGCCAGTAGTATCCCGGGAGAACCAGGGGCCAACGTCCTGACTTTC.

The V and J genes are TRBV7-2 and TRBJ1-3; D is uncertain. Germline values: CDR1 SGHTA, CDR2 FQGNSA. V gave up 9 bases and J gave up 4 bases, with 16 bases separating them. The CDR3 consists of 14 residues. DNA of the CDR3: TGTGCCAGTGAAGGACGGTATCCAGGAAACACCATATATTTT. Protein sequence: CASEGRYPGNTIYF.

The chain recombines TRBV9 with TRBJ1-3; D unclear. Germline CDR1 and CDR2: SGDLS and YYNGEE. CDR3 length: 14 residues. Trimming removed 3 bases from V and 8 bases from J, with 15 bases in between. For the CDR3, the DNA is TGTGCCAGCAGCGCCCCGGGCCTTTGGGACACCATATATTTT. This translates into CASSAPGLWDTIYF.

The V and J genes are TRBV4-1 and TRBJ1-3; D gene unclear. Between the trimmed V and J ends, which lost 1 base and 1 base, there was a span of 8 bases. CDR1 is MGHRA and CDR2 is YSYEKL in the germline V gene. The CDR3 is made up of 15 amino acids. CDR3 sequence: CASSQVEASGNTIYF. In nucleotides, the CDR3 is TGCGCCAGCAGCCAAGTCGAGGCTTCTGGAAACACCATATATTTT.

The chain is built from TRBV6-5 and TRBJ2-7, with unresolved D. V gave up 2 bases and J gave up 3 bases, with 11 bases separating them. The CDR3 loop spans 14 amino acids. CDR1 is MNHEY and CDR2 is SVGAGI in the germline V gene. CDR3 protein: CASSYEPLGYEQYF. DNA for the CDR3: TGTGCCAGCAGTTACGAGCCGTTAGGCTACGAGCAGTACTTC.

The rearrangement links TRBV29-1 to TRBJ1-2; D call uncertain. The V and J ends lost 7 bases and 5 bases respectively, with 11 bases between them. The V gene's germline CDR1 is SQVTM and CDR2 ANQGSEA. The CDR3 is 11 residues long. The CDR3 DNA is TGCAGCGCGATAGGGCCTTATGGCTACACCTTC. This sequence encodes CSAIGPYGYTF. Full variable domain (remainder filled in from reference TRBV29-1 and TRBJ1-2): SAVISQKPSRDICQRGTSLTIQCQVDSQVTMMFWYRQQPGQSLTLIATANQGSEATYESGFVIDKFPISRPNLTFSTLTVSNMSPEDSSIYLCSAIGPYGYTFGSGTRLTVV.

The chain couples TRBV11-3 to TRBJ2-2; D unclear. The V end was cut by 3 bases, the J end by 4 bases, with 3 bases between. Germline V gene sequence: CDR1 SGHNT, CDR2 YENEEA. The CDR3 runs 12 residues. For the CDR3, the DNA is TGTGCCAGCAGCTTCCCCACCGGGGAGCTGTTTTTT. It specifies CASSFPTGELFF.

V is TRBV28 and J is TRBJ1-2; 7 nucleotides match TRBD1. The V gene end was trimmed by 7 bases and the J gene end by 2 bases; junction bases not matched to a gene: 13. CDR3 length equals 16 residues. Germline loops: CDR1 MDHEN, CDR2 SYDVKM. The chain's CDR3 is CASTEQGGPWNYGYTF. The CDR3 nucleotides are TGTGCCAGCACCGAGCAGGGGGGACCCTGGAACTATGGCTACACCTTC.

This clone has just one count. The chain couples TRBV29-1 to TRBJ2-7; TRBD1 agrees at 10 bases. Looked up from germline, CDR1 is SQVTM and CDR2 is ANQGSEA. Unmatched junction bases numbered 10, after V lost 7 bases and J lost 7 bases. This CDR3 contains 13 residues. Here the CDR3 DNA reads TGCAGCGGTATGAGACAGGGGGCAGGGGAGCAGTACTTC. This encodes CSGMRQGAGEQYF.

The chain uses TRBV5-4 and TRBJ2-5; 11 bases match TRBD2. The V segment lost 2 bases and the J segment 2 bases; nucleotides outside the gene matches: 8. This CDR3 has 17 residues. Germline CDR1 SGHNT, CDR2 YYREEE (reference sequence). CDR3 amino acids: CASSFPPLAGVQETQYF. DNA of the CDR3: TGTGCCAGCAGCTTCCCCCCACTAGCGGGGGTTCAAGAGACCCAGTACTTC.

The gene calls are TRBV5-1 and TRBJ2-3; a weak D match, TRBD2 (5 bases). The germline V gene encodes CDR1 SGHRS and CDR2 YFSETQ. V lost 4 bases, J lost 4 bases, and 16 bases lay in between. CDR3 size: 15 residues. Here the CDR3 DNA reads TGCGCCAGCAGCCCCGGGGTAGTTATAGCAGATACGCAGTATTTT. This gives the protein CASSPGVVIADTQYF.

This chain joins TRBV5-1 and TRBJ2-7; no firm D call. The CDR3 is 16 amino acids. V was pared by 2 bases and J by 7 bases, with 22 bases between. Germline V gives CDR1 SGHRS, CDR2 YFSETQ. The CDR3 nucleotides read TGCGCCAGCAGCTTTTTGCACCGAACTGGAGTGGAGGAGCAGTACTTC. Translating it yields CASSFLHRTGVEEQYF.

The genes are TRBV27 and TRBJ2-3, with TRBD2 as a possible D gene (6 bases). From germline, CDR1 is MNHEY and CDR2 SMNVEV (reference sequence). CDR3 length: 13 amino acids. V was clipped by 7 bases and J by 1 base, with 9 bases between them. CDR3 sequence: CASTGLGTDTQYF. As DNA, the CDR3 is TGTGCCAGCACGGGACTGGGCACAGATACGCAGTATTTT.

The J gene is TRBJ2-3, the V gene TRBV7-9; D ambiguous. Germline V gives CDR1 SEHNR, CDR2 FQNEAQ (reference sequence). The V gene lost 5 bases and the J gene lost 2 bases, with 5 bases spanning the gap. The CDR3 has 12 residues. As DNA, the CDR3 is TGTGCCAGCAGCGACCACACAGATACGCAGTATTTT. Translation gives CASSDHTDTQYF.

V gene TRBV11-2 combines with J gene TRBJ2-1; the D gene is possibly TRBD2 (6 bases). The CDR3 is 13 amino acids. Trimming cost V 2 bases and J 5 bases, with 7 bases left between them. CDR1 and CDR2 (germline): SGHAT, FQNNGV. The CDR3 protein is CASSLRGDNEQFF. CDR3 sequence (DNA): TGTGCCAGCAGCTTACGCGGGGACAATGAGCAGTTCTTC.

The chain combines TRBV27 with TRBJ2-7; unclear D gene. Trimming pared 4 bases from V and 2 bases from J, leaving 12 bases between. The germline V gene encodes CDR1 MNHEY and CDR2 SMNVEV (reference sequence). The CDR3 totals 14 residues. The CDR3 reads CASSSSERTYEQYF. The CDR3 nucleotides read TGTGCCAGCAGTTCGTCAGAACGAACCTACGAGCAGTACTTC.

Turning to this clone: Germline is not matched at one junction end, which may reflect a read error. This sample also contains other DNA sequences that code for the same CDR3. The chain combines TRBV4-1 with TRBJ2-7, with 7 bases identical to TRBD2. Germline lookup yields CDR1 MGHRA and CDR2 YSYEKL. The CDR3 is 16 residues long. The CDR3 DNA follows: TGCGCCAGCAGCCCCTCCCAGCGGGAAGGCTCCTACGAGCAGTACTTT. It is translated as CASSPSQREGSYEQYF.

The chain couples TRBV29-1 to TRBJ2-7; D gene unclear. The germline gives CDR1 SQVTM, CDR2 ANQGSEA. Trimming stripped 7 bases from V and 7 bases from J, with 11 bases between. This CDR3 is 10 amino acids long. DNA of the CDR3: TGCAGCGCCTTTAACTCGGAGCAGTACTTC. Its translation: CSAFNSEQYF.

The CDR3 nucleotides are TGTGCCAGCAGAGCTGGAACCTTCCCCGACGCTTTCTTT. It codes for CASRAGTFPDAFF. This rearrangement joins TRBV6-1 to TRBJ1-1, with D unresolved. Germline assignment: CDR1 MNHNS and CDR2 SASEGT. This CDR3 has 13 residues. Trimming took 6 bases from V and 11 from J, leaving 19 bases between them.

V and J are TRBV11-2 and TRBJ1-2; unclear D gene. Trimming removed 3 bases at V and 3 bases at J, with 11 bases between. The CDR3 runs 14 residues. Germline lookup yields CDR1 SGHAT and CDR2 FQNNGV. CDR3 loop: CASSFTPRYYGYTF. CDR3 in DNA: TGTGCCAGCAGCTTTACCCCCCGCTACTATGGCTACACCTTC. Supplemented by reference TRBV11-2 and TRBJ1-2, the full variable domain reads EAGVAQSPRYKIIEKRQSVAFWCNPISGHATLYWYQQILGQGPKLLIQFQNNGVVDDSQLPKDRFSAERLKGVDSTLKIQPAKLEDSAVYLCASSFTPRYYGYTFGSGTRLTVV.

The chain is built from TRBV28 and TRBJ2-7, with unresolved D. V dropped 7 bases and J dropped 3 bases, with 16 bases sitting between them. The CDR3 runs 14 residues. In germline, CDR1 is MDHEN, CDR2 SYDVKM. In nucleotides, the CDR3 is TGTGCCAGCACAGTAAGCTCGTCAAGCTACGAGCAGTACTTC. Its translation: CASTVSSSSYEQYF.

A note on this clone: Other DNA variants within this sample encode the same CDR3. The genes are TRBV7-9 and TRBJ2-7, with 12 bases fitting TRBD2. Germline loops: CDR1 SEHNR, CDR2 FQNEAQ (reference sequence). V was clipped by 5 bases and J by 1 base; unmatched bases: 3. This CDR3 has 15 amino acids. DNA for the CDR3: TGTGCCAGCAGCCAAGGACTAGCGGGATCCTACGAGCAGTACTTC. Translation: CASSQGLAGSYEQYF.

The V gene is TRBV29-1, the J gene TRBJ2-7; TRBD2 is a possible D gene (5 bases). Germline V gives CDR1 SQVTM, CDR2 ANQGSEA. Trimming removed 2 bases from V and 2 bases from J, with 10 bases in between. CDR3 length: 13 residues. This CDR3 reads CSVERGNTYEQYF. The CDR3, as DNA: TGCAGCGTTGAACGAGGGAATACCTACGAGCAGTACTTC.

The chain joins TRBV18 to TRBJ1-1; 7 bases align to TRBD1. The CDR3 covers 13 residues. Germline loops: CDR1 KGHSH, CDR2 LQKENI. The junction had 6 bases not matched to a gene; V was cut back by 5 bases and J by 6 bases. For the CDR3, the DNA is TGTGCCAGCTCATCAACAGGGGCCCCTGAAGCTTTCTTT. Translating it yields CASSSTGAPEAFF.

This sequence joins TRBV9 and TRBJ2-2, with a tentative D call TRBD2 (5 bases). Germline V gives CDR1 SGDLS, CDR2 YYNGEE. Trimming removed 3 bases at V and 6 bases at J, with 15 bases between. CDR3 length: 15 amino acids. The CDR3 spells CASSAPRGVAGELFF. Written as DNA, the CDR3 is TGTGCCAGCAGCGCCCCTCGGGGAGTGGCCGGGGAGCTGTTTTTT.

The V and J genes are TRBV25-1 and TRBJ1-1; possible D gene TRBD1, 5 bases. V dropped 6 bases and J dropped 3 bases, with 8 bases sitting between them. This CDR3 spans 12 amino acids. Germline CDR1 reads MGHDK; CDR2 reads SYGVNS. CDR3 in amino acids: CASRLGDTEAFF. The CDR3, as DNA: TGTGCCAGCAGGCTAGGGGACACTGAAGCTTTCTTT. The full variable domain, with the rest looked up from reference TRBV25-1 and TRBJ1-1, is EADIYQTPRYLVIGTGKKITLECSQTMGHDKMYWYQQDPGMELHLIHYSYGVNSTEKGDLSSESTVSRIRTEHFPLTLESARPSHTSQYLCASRLGDTEAFFGQGTRLTVV.

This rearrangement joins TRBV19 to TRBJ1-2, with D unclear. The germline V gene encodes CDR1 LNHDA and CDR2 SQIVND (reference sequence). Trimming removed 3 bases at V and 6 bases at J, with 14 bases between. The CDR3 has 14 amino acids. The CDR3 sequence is CASSIRVLSHGYTF. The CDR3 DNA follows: TGTGCCAGTAGTATTCGGGTTTTAAGCCATGGCTACACCTTC.

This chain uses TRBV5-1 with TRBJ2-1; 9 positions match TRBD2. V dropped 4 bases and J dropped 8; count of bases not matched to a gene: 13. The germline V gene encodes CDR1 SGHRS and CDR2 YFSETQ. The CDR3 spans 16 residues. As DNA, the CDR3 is TGCGCCAGCAGCCGGACTCCGGGACTAGCCGTCCATGAGCAGTTCTTC. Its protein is CASSRTPGLAVHEQFF.